This record covers a single T cell receptor (beta chain). The identical CDR3 is also encoded by other nucleotide sequences in the sample. These data come from a study of shared clonotypes between healthy human individuals. Overall study: Each donor contributed plates that comprised three CD4 naive, three CD4 memory, two CD8 naive and one CD8 memory.

CD45RO-negative, CCR7-selected cells formed the naive CD8 fraction, which excluded terminally differentiated effector memory CD45RA+ cells. Donors were Caucasian adults residing in Nashville, Tennessee, USA. This CDR3 has 12 residues. Germline V gives CDR1 SGHRS, CDR2 YFSETQ. The V gene lost 0 bases and the J gene lost 6 bases, with 7 bases spanning the gap. Sequencing used immunoSEQ multiplex PCR; TCRdb keeps in-frame clones, though not all of them. Among over 2 million clones listed, roughly 94% were seen once. This rearrangement joins TRBV5-1 to TRBJ2-7; TRBD1 or TRBD2 may be the D gene (6 bases each). The sequenced material came from naive CD8+ T cells sorted from blood. The TCR comes from a man between 18 and 35 years old in good health. The CDR3, as DNA: TGCGCCAGCAGCTTGGCGGGGGCCGAGCAGTACTTC. Protein sequence: CASSLAGAEQYF.